A selection of T cell receptor beta chains follows, all from one sample in a study of human T cells and chemical hapten exposure. A single record per CDR3 protein comes from TCRdb applying MiXCR to the RACE reads. The sample includes roughly 250,000 distinct CDR3 sequences, around 9.3% of them seen just once. Sequencing used whole blood, obtained in connection with sensitization to the hapten diphenylcyclopropenone (DPC). The receptor source for this set is a woman aged 40 to 55 with alopecia areata. Some clones in this sample may be carry-over from other donors' samples. Both conserved end residues are part of each CDR3. D genes are given only for firm matches. The size field is filled for only some rows; it gives once, few, many or a size class.

CDR3,DNA,D,size,J,V
CASHQTGGAENTIYF,TGTGCCAGTCATCAAACCGGGGGGGCAGAAAACACCATATATTTT,.,many,TRBJ1-3,TRBV28
CASSAAANTEAFF,TGTGCCAGCAGTGCGGCGGCGAACACTGAAGCTTTCTTT,.,.,TRBJ1-1,TRBV28
CASSFGLAGTGDTQYF,TGCGCCAGCAGCTTCGGCCTAGCGGGGACGGGAGATACGCAGTATTTT,TRBD2,.,TRBJ2-3,TRBV5-1
CASSTPLGAGGEQYF,TGTGCCAGCAGTACCCCTCTAGGGGCCGGGGGTGAGCAGTACTTC,.,.,TRBJ2-7,TRBV27
CASSLVEGNYGYTF,TGTGCCAGCAGTTTAGTGGAGGGTAACTATGGCTACACCTTC,.,few,TRBJ1-2,TRBV12-3/TRBV12-4
CASSRTQGAKGAFF,TGTGCCAGCAGTCGCACACAGGGGGCGAAGGGAGCTTTCTTT,TRBD1,many,TRBJ1-1,TRBV6-5
CASSQGDEQFF,TGCGCCAGCAGCCAGGGGGATGAGCAGTTCTTC,.,.,TRBJ2-1,TRBV4-1
CAIRGSFSTDTQYF,TGTGCCATCAGAGGCTCCTTTAGCACAGATACGCAGTATTTT,.,many,TRBJ2-3,TRBV10-3
CASSLPGTAGEQYF,TGCGCCAGCAGCCTACCGGGGACGGCGGGGGAGCAGTACTTC,.,.,TRBJ2-7,TRBV5-1
CASSAPTAGNYYEQYF,TGTGCCAGCAGCGCCCCGACCGCGGGGAACTACTACGAGCAGTACTTC,.,.,TRBJ2-7,TRBV7-9
CASSLEGPSGTVNTQYF,TGCGCCAGCAGCCTGGAGGGGCCTAGCGGGACCGTGAATACGCAGTATTTT,TRBD2,few,TRBJ2-3,TRBV5-1
CAWSVAGGAYEQYF,TGTGCCTGGAGTGTGGCAGGGGGAGCCTACGAGCAGTACTTC,TRBD1,once,TRBJ2-7,TRBV30
CASSLYRPQGYGYTF,TGTGCCAGCAGTTTATACAGGCCTCAGGGCTATGGCTACACCTTC,.,.,TRBJ1-2,TRBV28
CASSLDRDNSYYFGYTF,TGTGCCAGCAGCTTAGATCGGGACAATTCTTACTATTTTGGCTACACCTTC,.,few,TRBJ1-2,TRBV11-2
CASSSDSIAKETQYF,TGTGCCAGCAGTTCCGACAGTATAGCGAAAGAGACCCAGTACTTC,.,few,TRBJ2-5,TRBV6-2/TRBV6-3
CSVGTGGINLSYNEQFF,TGCAGCGTTGGAACAGGGGGAATAAACCTTTCCTACAATGAGCAGTTCTTC,TRBD1,.,TRBJ2-1,TRBV29-1
CASSLVPGGDQPQHF,TGTGCCAGCAGCTTAGTACCAGGGGGGGATCAGCCCCAGCATTTT,TRBD1,few,TRBJ1-5,TRBV7-9
CASSYSSRGLQNEQYF,TGTGCCAGCAGTTACTCTAGCCGGGGGCTTCAAAACGAGCAGTACTTC,.,few,TRBJ2-7,TRBV6-5
CASSPSGEVHGYTF,TGTGCCAGCAGTCCATCGGGAGAGGTCCATGGCTACACCTTC,.,many,TRBJ1-2,TRBV12-3/TRBV12-4
CASSVVRKSGTYNEQFF,TGTGCCAGCAGCGTTGTAAGGAAGAGCGGGACCTACAATGAGCAGTTCTTC,TRBD2,.,TRBJ2-1,TRBV9
CASSSDRGVEQYF,TGTGCCAGCAGCTCGGACAGGGGAGTCGAGCAGTACTTC,TRBD1,.,TRBJ2-7,TRBV11-2
CASSLRLRTDGELFF,TGCGCCAGCAGCCTTCGGCTGAGGACAGACGGGGAGCTGTTTTTT,.,few,TRBJ2-2,TRBV4-3